The clone carrying this TCR beta chain was counted at least ten times. Germline trimming cut 6 bases from V and 0 bases from J; bases unmatched to any gene: 1. This CDR3 spans 14 amino acids. CDR1 and CDR2 (germline): SEHNR, FQNEAQ (reference sequence). The data were taken from a study of Graves' ophthalmopathy and Graves' hyperthyroidism. RNA transcripts were the template, and TCR beta CDR3 regions were amplified from them. HTBI primers primed a first-round RT-PCR, and a second-round multiplex PCR followed. TCRdb processed the multiplex PCR reads anew with MiXCR; each CDR3 protein has one entry. Of around 51,000 distinct CDR3 sequences in the sample, around half are singletons; the top ten hold approximately 20%.

Sequencing was carried out using peripheral blood. The receptor was derived from an adult man with Graves' ophthalmopathy. The chain is built from TRBV7-9 and TRBJ2-1; 8 bases are shared with TRBD1. CDR3 protein: CASRDRGSYNEQFF. CDR3 bases: TGTGCCAGCAGAGACAGGGGCTCCTACAATGAGCAGTTCTTC.